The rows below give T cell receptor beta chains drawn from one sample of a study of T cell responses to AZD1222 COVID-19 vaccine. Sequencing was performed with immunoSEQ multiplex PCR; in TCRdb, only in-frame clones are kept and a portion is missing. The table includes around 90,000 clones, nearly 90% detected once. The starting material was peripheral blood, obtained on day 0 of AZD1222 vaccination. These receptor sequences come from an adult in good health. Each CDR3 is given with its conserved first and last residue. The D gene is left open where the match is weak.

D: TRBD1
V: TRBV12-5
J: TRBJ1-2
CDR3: CASGLARQGAEGGYTF

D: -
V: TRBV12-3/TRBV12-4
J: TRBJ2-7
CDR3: CASSSRDKQYF

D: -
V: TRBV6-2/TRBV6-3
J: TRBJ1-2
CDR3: CASSYSAGVDGYTF

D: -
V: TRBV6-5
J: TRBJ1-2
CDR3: CASIGSLLGGYTF

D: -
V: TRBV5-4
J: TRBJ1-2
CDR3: CASSSPRDTDEGYTF

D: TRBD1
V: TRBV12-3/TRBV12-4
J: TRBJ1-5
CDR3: CASSPGQLQPQHF

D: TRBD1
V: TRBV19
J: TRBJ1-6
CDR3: CASGGGQGISPLHF

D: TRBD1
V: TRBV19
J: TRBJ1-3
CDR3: CASSIARGQHSTGNTIYF

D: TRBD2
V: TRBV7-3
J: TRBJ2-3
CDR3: CASSLTTASGRDTQYF

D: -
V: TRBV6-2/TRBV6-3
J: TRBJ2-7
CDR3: CASSYSTGLREQYF

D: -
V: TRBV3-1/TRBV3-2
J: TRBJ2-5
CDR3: CASSQTQGLETQYF

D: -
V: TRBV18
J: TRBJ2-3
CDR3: CASSEEGNTDTQYF

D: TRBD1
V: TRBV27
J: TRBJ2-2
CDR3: CASSLYGQGGTGELFF

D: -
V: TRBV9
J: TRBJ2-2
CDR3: CASSVEQGRTGELFF

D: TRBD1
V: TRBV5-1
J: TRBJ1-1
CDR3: CASSRGTANTEAFF

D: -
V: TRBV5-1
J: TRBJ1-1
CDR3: CASSQGGTEAFF

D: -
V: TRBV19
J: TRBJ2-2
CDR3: CASSGDLRFANTGELFF

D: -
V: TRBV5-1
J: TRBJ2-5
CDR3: CASSLAEPGQETQYF

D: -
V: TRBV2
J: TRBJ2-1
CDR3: CASSEAAGLTYNEQFF

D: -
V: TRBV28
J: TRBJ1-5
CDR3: CASSAQVRPQHF

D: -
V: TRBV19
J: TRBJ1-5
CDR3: CASNIGGVNQPQHF

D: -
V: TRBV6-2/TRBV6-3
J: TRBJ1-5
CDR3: CASSYSAGTSNQPQHF

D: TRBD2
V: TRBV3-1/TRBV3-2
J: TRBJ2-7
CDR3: CASSPTSASYEQYF

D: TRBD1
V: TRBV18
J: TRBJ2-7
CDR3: CASSPGTDYEQYF

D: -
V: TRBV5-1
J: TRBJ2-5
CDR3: CASSLTSQETQYF

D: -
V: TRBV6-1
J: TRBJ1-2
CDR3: CASSEAGRGVLDYGYTF

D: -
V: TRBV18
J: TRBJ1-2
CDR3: CASSPLPGSDSPNYGYTF

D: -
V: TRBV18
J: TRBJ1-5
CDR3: CASSEGQSLGQPQHF

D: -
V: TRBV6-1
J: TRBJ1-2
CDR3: CASSEKRQGSPNYGYTF

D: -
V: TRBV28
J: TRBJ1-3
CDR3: CASRTAPHTIYF

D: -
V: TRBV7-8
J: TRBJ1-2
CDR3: CASSLIVETDGYTF

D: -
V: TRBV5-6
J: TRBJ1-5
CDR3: CASSFLGNSNQPQHF

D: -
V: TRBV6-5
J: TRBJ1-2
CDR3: CASSNREGYGYTF

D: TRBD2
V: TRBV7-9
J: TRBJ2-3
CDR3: CASSPGTSGGTDTQYF

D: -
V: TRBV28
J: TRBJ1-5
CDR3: CASSFGRGTQPQHF

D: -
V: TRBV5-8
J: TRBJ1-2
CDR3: CASSLELGGYTF

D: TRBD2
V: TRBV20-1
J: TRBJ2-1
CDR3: CSASRGGVSYNEQFF

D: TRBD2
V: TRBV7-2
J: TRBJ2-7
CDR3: CASSLGTSGRFGQYF

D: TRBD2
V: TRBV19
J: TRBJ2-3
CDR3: CATSGTSGFGGTDTQYF

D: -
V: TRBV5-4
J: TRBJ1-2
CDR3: CASSLAGLGGYYGYTF

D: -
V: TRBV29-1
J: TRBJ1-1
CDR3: CSGGRFMNTEAFF

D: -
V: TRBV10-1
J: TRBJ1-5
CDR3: CASSESFQPQHF

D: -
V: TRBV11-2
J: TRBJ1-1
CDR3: CASSLDRGNTEAFF

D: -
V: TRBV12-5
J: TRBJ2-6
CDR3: CASAPTTGANVLTF

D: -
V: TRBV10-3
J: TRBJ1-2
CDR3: CAISESLLLAEGYGYTF

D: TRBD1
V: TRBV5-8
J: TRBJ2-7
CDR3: CASSTDRTGPYEQYF

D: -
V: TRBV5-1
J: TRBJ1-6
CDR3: CASSFNRYNSPLHF

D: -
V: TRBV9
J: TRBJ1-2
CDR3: CASSARDWANYGYTF

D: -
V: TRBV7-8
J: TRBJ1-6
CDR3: CASSFDSTVDSPLHF

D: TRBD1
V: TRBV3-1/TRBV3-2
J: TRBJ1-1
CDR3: CASSPSLGQGVGRAFF

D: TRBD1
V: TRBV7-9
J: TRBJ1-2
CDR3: CASSLDRGPYTF

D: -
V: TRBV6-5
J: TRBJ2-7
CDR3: CASSYSYSSYEQYF

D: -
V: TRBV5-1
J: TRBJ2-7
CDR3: CASSSGFYEQYF

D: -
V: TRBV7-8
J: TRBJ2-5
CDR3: CASSQGSSNQETQYF

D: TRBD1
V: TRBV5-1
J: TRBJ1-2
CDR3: CASGLPGQYGYTF

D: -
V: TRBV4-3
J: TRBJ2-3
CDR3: CASSQQLGDTQYF

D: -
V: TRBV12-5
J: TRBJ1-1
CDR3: CASGQSNTEAFF

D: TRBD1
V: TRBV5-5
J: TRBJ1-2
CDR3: CASSSGTGGGYGYTF

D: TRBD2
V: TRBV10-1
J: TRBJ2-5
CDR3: CASSESVAGGSPETQYF

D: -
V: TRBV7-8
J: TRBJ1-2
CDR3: CASSLNRTPVAGYTF